Listed below are T cell receptor beta chains from one sample, sequenced in a study of radiotherapy plus CTLA-4 blockade in lung cancer. TCRdb keeps only in-frame clones here, not all; method: immunoSEQ multiplex PCR. The sample lists 50,000 to 85,000 clones; about four fifths were seen once. Material: peripheral blood, obtained from a patient treated with radiotherapy plus ipilimumab. All receptors come from a human donor with non-small cell lung cancer who had a partial response to radiotherapy plus ipilimumab. Both conserved end residues are part of each CDR3. A D gene is named only where the DNA matches it firmly. Only some rows state a clone size, as once, few, many or a class for expanded clones.

d_call j_call clone_size v_call cdr3_nt cdr3_aa
- TRBJ1-2 - TRBV13 TGTGCCAGCAGCACCTCAAGGGGTTCCTATGGCTACACCTTC CASSTSRGSYGYTF
- TRBJ2-2 - TRBV28 TGTGCCAGCAGCCAAACAGGGACATTCACCGGGGAGCTGTTTTTT CASSQTGTFTGELFF
- TRBJ2-7 - TRBV30 TGTGCCTGGAGAGTGTTCGGTCCCTACGAGCAGTACTTC CAWRVFGPYEQYF
- TRBJ1-4 many TRBV7-9 TGTGCCAGCAGTCCAGGGTCCGAAGAAAAACTGTTTTTT CASSPGSEEKLFF
- TRBJ1-4 - TRBV7-6 TGTGCCAGCAGCCAGGGAACTAATGAAAAACTGTTTTTT CASSQGTNEKLFF
- TRBJ2-5 - TRBV6-1 TGTGCCAGCAGTGAAGCGCGAGCTGGGACCCAGTACTTC CASSEARAGTQYF
- TRBJ2-6 - TRBV19 TGTGCCAGTCAGGACACCTCTGGGGCCAACGTCCTGACTTTC CASQDTSGANVLTF
- TRBJ2-1 - TRBV10-3 TGTGCCAACGCGAAGGGGATCGACAATGAGCAGTTCTTC CANAKGIDNEQFF
TRBD1 TRBJ2-3 - TRBV18 TGTGCCAGCTCACCATTCCGGGACAGGGTAACAGATACGCAGTATTTT CASSPFRDRVTDTQYF
TRBD2 TRBJ2-4 - TRBV4-1 TGCGCCAGCAGCCTTGGGGTAGCGGGGGGAGGGGAAAACATTCAGTACTTC CASSLGVAGGGENIQYF
TRBD2 TRBJ2-1 - TRBV5-1 TGCGCCAGCAGCCCTACTAGCGGAGAGTACAATGAGCAGTTCTTC CASSPTSGEYNEQFF
- TRBJ1-5 once TRBV27 TGTGCCAGCAGTTTATCGAAGGGGAGCAATCAGCCCCAGCATTTT CASSLSKGSNQPQHF
TRBD2 TRBJ2-1 - TRBV7-9 TGTGCCAGCAGCCCCAAAACTCGACTAGCGCCTTACAATGAGCAGTTCTTC CASSPKTRLAPYNEQFF
TRBD1 TRBJ2-7 - TRBV27 TGTGCCAGCAGTCCAGGACAGGGTTTCGACGAGCAGTACTTC CASSPGQGFDEQYF
- TRBJ2-4 - TRBV28 TGTGCCAGCAGTTTGGGTGGAGGGCTAGCCAAAAACATTCAGTACTTC CASSLGGGLAKNIQYF
- TRBJ2-7 - TRBV28 TGTGCCAGCACGCCTAGTCGGTTCTCCTACGAGCAGTACTTC CASTPSRFSYEQYF
- TRBJ2-7 - TRBV6-5 TGTGCCAGCAAAAGAGGTGGCGGGATGGCAAGCGAGCAGTACTTC CASKRGGGMASEQYF
- TRBJ1-4 once TRBV7-9 TGTGCCAGCAGCTTTAGTTCGACAACAACTAATGAAAAACTGTTTTTT CASSFSSTTTNEKLFF
- TRBJ2-7 - TRBV27 TGTGCCAGCAGTTTATCGAAGGGTAGGGGATACGAGCAGTACTTC CASSLSKGRGYEQYF
- TRBJ2-7 - TRBV5-4 TGTGCCAGCAGCCTGCAAAGGGGGGGGAGCGAGCAGTACTTC CASSLQRGGSEQYF
TRBD1 TRBJ1-2 - TRBV5-1 TGCGCCAGCAGCTTGCGTGGAGGGACAGCCTATGGCTACACCTTC CASSLRGGTAYGYTF
- TRBJ2-5 - TRBV28 TGTGCCAGCACCTCGAGACAGGGTTCTCGGGGGGAGACCCAGTACTTC CASTSRQGSRGETQYF